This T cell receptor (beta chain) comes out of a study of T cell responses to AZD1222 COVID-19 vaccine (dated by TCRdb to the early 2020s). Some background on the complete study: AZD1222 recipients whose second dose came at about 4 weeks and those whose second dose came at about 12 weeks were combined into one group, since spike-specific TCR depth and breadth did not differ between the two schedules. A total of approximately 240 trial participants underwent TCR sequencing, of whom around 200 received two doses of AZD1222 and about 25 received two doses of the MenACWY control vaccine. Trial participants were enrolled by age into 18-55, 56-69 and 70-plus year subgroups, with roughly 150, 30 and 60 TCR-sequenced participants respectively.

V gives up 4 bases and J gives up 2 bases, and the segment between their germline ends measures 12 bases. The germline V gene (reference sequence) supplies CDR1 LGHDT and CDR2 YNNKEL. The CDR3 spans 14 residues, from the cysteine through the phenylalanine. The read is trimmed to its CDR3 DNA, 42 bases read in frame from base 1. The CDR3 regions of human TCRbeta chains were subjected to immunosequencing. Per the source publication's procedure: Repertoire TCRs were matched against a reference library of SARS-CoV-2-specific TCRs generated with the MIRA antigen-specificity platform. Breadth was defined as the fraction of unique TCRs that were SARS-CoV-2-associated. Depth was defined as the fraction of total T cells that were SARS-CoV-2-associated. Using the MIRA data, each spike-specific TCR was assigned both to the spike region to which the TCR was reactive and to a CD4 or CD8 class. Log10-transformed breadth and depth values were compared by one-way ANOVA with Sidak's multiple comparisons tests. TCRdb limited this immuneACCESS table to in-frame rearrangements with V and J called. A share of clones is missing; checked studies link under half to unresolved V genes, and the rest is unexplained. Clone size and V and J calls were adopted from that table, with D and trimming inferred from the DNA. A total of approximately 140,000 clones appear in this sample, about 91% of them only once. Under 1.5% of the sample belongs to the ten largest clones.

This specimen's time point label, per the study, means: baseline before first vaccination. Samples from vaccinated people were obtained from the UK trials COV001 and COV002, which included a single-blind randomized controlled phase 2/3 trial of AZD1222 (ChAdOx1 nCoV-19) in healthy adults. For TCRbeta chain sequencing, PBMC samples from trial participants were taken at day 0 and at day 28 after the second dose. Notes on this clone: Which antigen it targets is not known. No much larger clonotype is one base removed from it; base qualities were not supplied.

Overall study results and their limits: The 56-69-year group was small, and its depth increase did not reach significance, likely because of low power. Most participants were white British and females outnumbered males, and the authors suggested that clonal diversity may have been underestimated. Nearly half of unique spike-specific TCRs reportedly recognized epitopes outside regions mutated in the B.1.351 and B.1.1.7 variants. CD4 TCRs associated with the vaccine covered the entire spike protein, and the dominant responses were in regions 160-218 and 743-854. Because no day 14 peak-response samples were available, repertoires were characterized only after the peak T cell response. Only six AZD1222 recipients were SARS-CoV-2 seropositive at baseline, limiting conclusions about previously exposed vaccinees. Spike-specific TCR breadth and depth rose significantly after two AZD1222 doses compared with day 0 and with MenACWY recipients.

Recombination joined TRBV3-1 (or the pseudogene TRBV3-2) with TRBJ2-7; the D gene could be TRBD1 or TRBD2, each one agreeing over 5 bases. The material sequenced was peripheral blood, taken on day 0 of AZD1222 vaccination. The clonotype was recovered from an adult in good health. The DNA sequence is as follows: TGTGCCAGCAGCCGACCCTCGGGACCCTACGAGCAGTACTTC. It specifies CASSRPSGPYEQYF.